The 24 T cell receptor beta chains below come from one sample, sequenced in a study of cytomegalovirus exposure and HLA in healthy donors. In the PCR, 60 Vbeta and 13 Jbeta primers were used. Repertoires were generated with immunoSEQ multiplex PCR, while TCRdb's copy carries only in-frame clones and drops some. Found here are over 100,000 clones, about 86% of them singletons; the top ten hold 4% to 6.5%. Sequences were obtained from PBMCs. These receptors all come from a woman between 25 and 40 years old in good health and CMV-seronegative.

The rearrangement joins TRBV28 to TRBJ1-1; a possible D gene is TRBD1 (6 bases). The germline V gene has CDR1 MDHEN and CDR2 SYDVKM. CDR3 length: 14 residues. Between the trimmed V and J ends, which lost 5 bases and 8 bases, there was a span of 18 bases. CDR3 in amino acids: CASSAQGGRGEAFF. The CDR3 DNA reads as TGTGCCAGCAGTGCACAGGGTGGGAGGGGGGAAGCTTTCTTT.

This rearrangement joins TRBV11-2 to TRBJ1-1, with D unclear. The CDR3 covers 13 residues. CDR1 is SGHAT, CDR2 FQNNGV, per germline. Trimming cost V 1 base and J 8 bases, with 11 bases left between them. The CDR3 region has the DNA TGTGCCAGCAGCTTAGGGGGAGTTACGGAAGCTTTCTTT. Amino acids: CASSLGGVTEAFF.

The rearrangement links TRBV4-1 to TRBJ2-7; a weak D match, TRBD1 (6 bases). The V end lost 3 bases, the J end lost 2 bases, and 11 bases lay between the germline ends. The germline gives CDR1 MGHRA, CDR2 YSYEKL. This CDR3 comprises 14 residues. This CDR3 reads CASSQEGQTYEQYF. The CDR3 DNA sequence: TGCGCCAGCAGCCAGGAAGGACAGACCTACGAGCAGTACTTC.

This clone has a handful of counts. CDR3 protein: CASSRLTSGKETQYF. CDR3 sequence (DNA): TGTGCCAGCAGCCGGCTGACTAGCGGAAAAGAGACCCAGTACTTC. The chain combines TRBV5-6 with TRBJ2-5; TRBD2 aligns across 9 bases. This CDR3 has 15 amino acids. Trimming took 4 bases from V and 3 from J; bases not matched to a gene: 7. Germline V lookup: CDR1 SGHDT, CDR2 YYEEEE.

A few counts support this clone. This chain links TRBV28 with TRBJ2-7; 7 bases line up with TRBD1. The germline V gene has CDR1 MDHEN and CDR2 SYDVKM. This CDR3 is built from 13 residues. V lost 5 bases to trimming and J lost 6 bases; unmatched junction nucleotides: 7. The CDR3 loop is CASSILQGTEQYF. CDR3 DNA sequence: TGTGCCAGCAGTATCCTACAGGGGACCGAGCAGTACTTC.

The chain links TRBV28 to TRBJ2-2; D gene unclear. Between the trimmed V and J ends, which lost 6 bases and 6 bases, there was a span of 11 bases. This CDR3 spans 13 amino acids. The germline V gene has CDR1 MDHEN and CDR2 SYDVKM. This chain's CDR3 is CASSRIRAGELFF. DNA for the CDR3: TGTGCCAGCAGCCGTATTCGGGCCGGGGAGCTGTTTTTT.

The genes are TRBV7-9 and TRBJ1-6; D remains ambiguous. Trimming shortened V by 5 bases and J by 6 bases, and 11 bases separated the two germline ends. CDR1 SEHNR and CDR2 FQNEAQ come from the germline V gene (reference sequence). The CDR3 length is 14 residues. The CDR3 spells CASSPSLINSPLHF. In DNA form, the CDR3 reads TGTGCCAGCAGCCCCTCACTGATTAATTCACCCCTCCACTTT.

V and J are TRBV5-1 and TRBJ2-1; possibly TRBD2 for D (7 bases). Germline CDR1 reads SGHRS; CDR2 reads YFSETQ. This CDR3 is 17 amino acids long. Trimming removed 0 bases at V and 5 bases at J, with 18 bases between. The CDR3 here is CASSLANRRGGDNEQFF. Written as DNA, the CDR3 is TGCGCCAGCAGCTTGGCCAATAGAAGAGGGGGGGACAATGAGCAGTTCTTC.

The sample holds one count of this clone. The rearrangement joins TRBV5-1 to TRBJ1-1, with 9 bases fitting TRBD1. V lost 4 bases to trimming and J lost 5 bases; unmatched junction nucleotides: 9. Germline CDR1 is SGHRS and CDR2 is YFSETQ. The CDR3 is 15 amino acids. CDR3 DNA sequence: TGCGCCAGCAGCCCGGGGGGGACAGGGACAACTGAAGCTTTCTTT. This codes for CASSPGGTGTTEAFF.

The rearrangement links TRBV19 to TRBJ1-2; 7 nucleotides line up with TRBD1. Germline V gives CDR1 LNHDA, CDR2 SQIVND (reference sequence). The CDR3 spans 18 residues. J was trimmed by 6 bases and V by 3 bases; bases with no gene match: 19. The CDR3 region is CASSIIQYGGGGEDGYTF. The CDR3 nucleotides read TGTGCCAGTAGTATTATCCAGTACGGAGGGGGCGGAGAAGATGGCTACACCTTC.

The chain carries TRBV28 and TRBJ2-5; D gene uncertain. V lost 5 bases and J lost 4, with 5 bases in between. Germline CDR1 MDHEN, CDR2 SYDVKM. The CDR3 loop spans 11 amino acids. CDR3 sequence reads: CASSPRETQYF. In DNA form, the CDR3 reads TGTGCCAGCAGTCCCCGAGAGACCCAGTACTTC.

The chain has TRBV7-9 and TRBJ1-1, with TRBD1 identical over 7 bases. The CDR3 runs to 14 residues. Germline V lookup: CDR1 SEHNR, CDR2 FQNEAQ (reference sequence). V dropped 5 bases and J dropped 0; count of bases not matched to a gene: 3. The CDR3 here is CASSPDRMNTEAFF. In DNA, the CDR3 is TGTGCCAGCAGCCCGGACAGGATGAACACTGAAGCTTTCTTT.

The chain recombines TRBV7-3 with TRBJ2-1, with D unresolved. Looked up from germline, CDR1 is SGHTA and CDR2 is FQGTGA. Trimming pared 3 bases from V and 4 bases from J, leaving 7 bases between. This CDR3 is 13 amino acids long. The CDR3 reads CASSFYSYNEQFF. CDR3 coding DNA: TGTGCCAGCAGCTTCTACAGTTACAATGAGCAGTTCTTC.

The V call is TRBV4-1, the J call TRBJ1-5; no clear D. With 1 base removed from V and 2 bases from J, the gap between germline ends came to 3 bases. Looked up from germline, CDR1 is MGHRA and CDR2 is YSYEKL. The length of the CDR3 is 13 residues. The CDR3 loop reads CASSQAGNQPQHF. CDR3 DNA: TGCGCCAGCAGCCAAGCAGGCAATCAGCCCCAGCATTTT.

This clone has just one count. The CDR3 DNA reads as TGTGCCTGGAAGCGGGAGGCTGGCGCCGGGGAGCTGTTTTTT. It yields the protein CAWKREAGAGELFF. The chain combines TRBV30 with TRBJ2-2; 9 bases match TRBD2. CDR3 size: 14 residues. CDR1 GTSNPN and CDR2 SVGIG come from the germline V gene (reference sequence). V lost 4 bases, J lost 6 bases, and 6 bases stayed unmatched. The full variable domain, completed using reference TRBV30 and TRBJ2-2, is SQTIHQWPATLVQPVGSPLSLECTVEGTSNPNLYWYRQAAGRGLQLLFYSVGIGQISSEVPQNLSASRPQDRQFILSSKKLLLSDSGFYLCAWKREAGAGELFFGEGSRLTVL.

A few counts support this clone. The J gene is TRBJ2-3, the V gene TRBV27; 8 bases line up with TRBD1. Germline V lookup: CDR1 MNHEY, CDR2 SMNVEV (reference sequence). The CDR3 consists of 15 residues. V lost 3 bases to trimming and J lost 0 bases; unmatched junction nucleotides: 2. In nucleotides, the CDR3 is TGTGCCAGCAGTTTTCGGACAGGGAGCACAGATACGCAGTATTTT. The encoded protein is CASSFRTGSTDTQYF.

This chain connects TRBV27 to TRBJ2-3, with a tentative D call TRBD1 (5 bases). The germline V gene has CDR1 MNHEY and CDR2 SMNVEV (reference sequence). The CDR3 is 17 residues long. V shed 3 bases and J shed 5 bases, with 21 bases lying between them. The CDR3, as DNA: TGTGCCAGCAGTTTGGCGGCGCGGCGCAAAGGACAAGATACGCAGTATTTT. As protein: CASSLAARRKGQDTQYF.

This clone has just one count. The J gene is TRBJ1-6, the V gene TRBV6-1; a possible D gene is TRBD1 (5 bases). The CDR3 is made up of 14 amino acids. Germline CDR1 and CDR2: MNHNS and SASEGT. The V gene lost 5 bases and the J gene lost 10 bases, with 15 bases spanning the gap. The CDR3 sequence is CASSTRQKTSPLHF. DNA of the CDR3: TGTGCCAGCAGTACACGACAGAAAACCTCACCCCTCCACTTT.

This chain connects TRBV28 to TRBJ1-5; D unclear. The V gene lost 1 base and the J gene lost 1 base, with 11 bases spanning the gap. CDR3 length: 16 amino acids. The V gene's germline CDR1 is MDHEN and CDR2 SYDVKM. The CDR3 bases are TGTGCCAGCAGTTTATACGTGGGCCGGAGCAATCAGCCCCAGCATTTT. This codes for CASSLYVGRSNQPQHF. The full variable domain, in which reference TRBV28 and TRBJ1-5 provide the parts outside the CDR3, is DVKVTQSSRYLVKRTGEKVFLECVQDMDHENMFWYRQDPGLGLRLIYFSYDVKMKEKGDIPEGYSVSREKKERFSLILESASTNQTSMYLCASSLYVGRSNQPQHFGDGTRLSIL.

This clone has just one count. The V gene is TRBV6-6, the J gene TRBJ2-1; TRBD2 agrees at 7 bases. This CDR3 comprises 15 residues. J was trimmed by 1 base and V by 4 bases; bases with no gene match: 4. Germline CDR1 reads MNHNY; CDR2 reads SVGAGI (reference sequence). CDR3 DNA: TGTGCCAGCAGTTCCCTAGCGGCATCCTACAATGAGCAGTTCTTC. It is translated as CASSSLAASYNEQFF.

CDR3 bases: TGTGCCTGGAGTGTCCCTCGGACTAATGAAGCTTTCTTT. Amino acids: CAWSVPRTNEAFF. The chain carries TRBV30 and TRBJ1-1; D not certain. Germline CDR1 GTSNPN, CDR2 SVGIG (reference sequence). V shed 0 bases and J shed 7 bases, with 12 bases lying between them. There are 13 residues in the CDR3.

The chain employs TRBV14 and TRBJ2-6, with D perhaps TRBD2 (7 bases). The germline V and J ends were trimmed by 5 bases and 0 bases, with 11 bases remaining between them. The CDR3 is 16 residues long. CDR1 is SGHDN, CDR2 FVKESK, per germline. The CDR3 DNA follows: TGTGCCAGCAGCAGGGAGGGGGGCTCTGGGGCCAACGTCCTGACTTTC. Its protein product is CASSREGGSGANVLTF.

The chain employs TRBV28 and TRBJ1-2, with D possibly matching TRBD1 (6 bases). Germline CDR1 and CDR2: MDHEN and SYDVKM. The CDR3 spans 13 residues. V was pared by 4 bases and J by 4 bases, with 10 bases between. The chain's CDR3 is CASSSDRSYGYTF. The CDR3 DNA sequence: TGTGCCAGCAGTTCGGACAGATCCTATGGCTACACCTTC.

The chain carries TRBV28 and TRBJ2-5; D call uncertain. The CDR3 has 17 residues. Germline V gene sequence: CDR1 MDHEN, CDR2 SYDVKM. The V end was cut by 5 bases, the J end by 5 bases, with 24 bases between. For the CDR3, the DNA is TGTGCCAGCAGTGGAGCAAAGACGTTGAAACTGGAGGAGACCCAGTACTTC. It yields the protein CASSGAKTLKLEETQYF.